What follows are 11 T cell receptor beta chains derived from one specimen sequenced in a study of blood T cell repertoires in COVID-19. Some clones are missing from TCRdb's copy, which holds only in-frame ones; the method was immunoSEQ multiplex PCR. Among about 400,000 clones listed, roughly 90% were seen once. Sequencing input: PBMCs or T cells enriched from blood (not recorded which). The source is a woman aged 25 to 39 with acute COVID-19.

This clone was observed once. V usage is TRBV3-1 (or the pseudogene TRBV3-2) and J usage is TRBJ2-1, with 9 positions matching TRBD2. The V segment lost 3 bases and the J segment 6 bases; nucleotides outside the gene matches: 9. The CDR3 has 16 amino acids. In germline, CDR1 is LGHDT, CDR2 YNNKEL (reference sequence). CDR3 protein: CASSHQGLAGFNEQFF. DNA of the CDR3: TGTGCCAGCAGCCACCAAGGCCTAGCGGGGTTCAATGAGCAGTTCTTC.

V usage is TRBV5-1 and J usage is TRBJ1-4; D remains ambiguous. In germline, CDR1 is SGHRS, CDR2 YFSETQ. The V end lost 0 bases, the J end lost 0 bases, and 6 bases lay between the germline ends. The CDR3 has 15 amino acids. The CDR3 DNA reads as TGCGCCAGCAGCTTGGATGGCACAACTAATGAAAAACTGTTTTTT. It is translated as CASSLDGTTNEKLFF. Filled out from reference TRBV5-1 and TRBJ1-4, the complete variable domain reads KAGVTQTPRYLIKTRGQQVTLSCSPISGHRSVSWYQQTPGQGLQFLFEYFSETQRNKGNFPGRFSGRQFSNSRSEMNVSTLELGDSALYLCASSLDGTTNEKLFFGSGTQLSVL.

The chain combines TRBV30 with TRBJ1-1; TRBD1 aligns across 9 bases. Germline CDR1 GTSNPN, CDR2 SVGIG (reference sequence). J gave up 4 bases and V 4 bases, and 13 bases lay outside the gene matches. This CDR3 region has 16 residues. The CDR3 loop is CAWTLRPGQGSTEAFF. CDR3 DNA: TGTGCCTGGACTCTACGACCGGGACAGGGAAGCACTGAAGCTTTCTTT.

CDR3 in amino acids: CASSYSGNGETQYF. The CDR3 coding sequence is TGTGCCAGCAGTTACTCTGGCAACGGGGAGACCCAGTACTTC. The chain uses TRBV6-5 and TRBJ2-5; no clear D. Deletions cut 0 bases from V and 5 bases from J, with 10 bases between. The germline CDR1 and CDR2 sequences are MNHEY and SVGAGI. CDR3 length: 14 residues.

The chain couples TRBV7-8 to TRBJ1-1; 8 bases map to TRBD1. This CDR3 comprises 15 residues. The germline gives CDR1 SGHVS, CDR2 FQNEAQ. V shed 5 bases, J shed 1 base, and the junction held 6 bases outside the gene matches. DNA for the CDR3: TGTGCCAGCAGCCATGGACAGGGCCGGAACACTGAAGCTTTCTTT. Translating it yields CASSHGQGRNTEAFF.

The chain uses TRBV4-1 and TRBJ1-1; 8 bases match TRBD1. V was clipped by 4 bases and J by 3 bases; unmatched bases: 7. The CDR3 length is 15 residues. From germline, CDR1 is MGHRA and CDR2 YSYEKL. The CDR3: CASSPWDRIDTEAFF. In DNA, the CDR3 is TGCGCCAGCAGCCCGTGGGACAGGATAGACACTGAAGCTTTCTTT.

The genes are TRBV9 and TRBJ2-1; the match to TRBD2 covers 11 bases. This CDR3 has 15 residues. V lost 2 bases, J lost 6 bases, and 4 bases stayed unmatched. Germline V lookup: CDR1 SGDLS, CDR2 YYNGEE. Here the CDR3 reads CASSVSTSGVNEQFF. DNA for the CDR3: TGTGCCAGCAGCGTGTCGACTAGCGGGGTCAATGAGCAGTTCTTC.

The chain carries TRBV6-5 and TRBJ2-4, with D possibly matching TRBD1 (6 bases). Germline V gene data show CDR1 as MNHEY and CDR2 as SVGAGI. The CDR3 is 15 residues long. The ends were cut back, 6 bases at V and 1 base at J, with 13 bases in the middle. CDR3 in amino acids: CASSRQTGAKNIQYF. The CDR3 nucleotides read TGTGCCAGCAGCAGACAAACAGGGGCCAAAAACATTCAGTACTTC.

The chain has TRBV5-1 and TRBJ2-2; D might be TRBD1 (5 bases). CDR3 size: 16 residues. V shed 1 base and J shed 4 bases, with 14 bases lying between them. Germline CDR1 SGHRS, CDR2 YFSETQ. CDR3 coding DNA: TGCGCCAGCAGCTTGTTGCAGGGTCCGAGCACCGGGGAGCTGTTTTTT. Translated: CASSLLQGPSTGELFF. The full variable domain, rest sourced from reference TRBV5-1 and TRBJ2-2, is KAGVTQTPRYLIKTRGQQVTLSCSPISGHRSVSWYQQTPGQGLQFLFEYFSETQRNKGNFPGRFSGRQFSNSRSEMNVSTLELGDSALYLCASSLLQGPSTGELFFGEGSRLTVL.

This clone was picked up one time. The J gene is TRBJ1-4, the V gene TRBV7-9; TRBD1 matches at 8 bases. J lost 6 bases, V lost 1 base, and 4 bases had no gene match. This CDR3 region has 15 residues. Germline V lookup: CDR1 SEHNR, CDR2 FQNEAQ (reference sequence). The DNA for the CDR3 is TGTGCCAGCAGCTTAGGACGGACAGGGTATGAAAAACTGTTTTTT. The encoded protein is CASSLGRTGYEKLFF.

The CDR3 DNA follows: TGTGCCAGCAGCCTACAACCGGGACTAGCGGGGGGGCCCCACGAGCAGTACTTC. Amino acids: CASSLQPGLAGGPHEQYF. The chain uses TRBV7-9 and TRBJ2-7; TRBD2 matches at 16 bases. The CDR3 extends over 18 amino acids. CDR1 and CDR2 (germline): SEHNR, FQNEAQ (reference sequence). Germline trimming cut 5 bases from V and 5 bases from J; bases unmatched to any gene: 12.